This T cell receptor (beta chain) was profiled in a study of blood T cells in healthy people across ages. Whole-study findings and limits: Older age coincided with a roughly linear decline in TCR beta diversity per million T cells.

Next came a second PCR, run for roughly 6 to 11 cycles, which used a sample-barcoded 5' primer along with a J-beta primer mix. One entry per CDR3 protein, called by TCRdb with MiXCR from the 5' RACE reads. The sample holds over 600,000 distinct CDR3 sequences, 35% to 50% seen once. Details on this clonotype: What it recognizes is unknown.

Germline CDR1 reads MRHNA; CDR2 reads SNTAGT. The CDR3 length is 16 residues. V lost 0 bases and J lost 5; bases outside the gene matches: 3. The source is a man older than 75 in good health. The sequenced sample was blood. The rearrangement uses TRBV6-4 and TRBJ2-1, with 11 nucleotides matching TRBD2. CDR3 sequence reads: CASSDSGTSGHNEQFF. DNA of the CDR3: TGTGCCAGCAGTGACTCCGGGACTAGCGGACACAATGAGCAGTTCTTC.